This TCR beta chain comes out of a study of metastatic and nonmetastatic thyroid tumors (dated by TCRdb to about 2020). Context from the whole study: The researchers compared repertoires between peripheral blood samples and tumor or nodule tissue samples from patients with malignant or benign thyroid disease. Broader findings and caveats from the paper: In both blood and tumor samples, TCR beta diversity was reported to be significantly higher in malignant tumors than in benign nodules.

No treatment had been received by any patient before thyroid surgery. The study retrospectively analysed patient clinical samples collected from the early 2010s to the late 2010s using T-cell receptor beta sequencing. This clone was counted many times. The specificity of this receptor is unknown. No much larger clone exists at a distance of one base, and base qualities are not known. The library was built by means of PCR. These reads were obtained on an Illumina HiSeq 4000. High-throughput sequencing was used to profile the TCR beta-chain CDR3 region of every patient. The published analysis was carried out like this. Drawing on CDR3 differences between clinicopathological groups, the researchers built a classifier meant to tell apart patients with distant-metastatic papillary thyroid cancer. The Shannon index was used to measure repertoire diversity, and the Morisita-Horn index was used to measure how similar tumor and blood repertoires were. The public sequencing data were trimmed at Q25 with fastp and processed into clonotypes with MiXCR by TCRdb, which kept only in-frame beta chains. The V and J calls come from TCRdb's annotation, not from the publication. In all, the sample holds 10,000 to 15,000 clones, and approximately 27% of those were seen once. Approximately 18% of the sample is held by the ten biggest clonotypes.

The germline V gene encodes CDR1 SGHVS and CDR2 FNYEAQ. The CDR3 runs 15 amino acids, cysteine and phenylalanine included. Only CDR3 DNA remains: 45 bases, in frame from the first base. V ends up 5 bases short and J 7 bases short, with an unmatched junction base count of 10. The sequenced sample was tumor tissue. The TCR sequence derives from a female donor with papillary thyroid cancer or a benign thyroid nodule (not recorded which). Some clones in this sample may be carry-over from other donors' samples. Here the chain combines TRBV7-6 and TRBJ2-1; 8 central bases correspond to TRBD1. The nucleotides are TGTGCCAGCAGCGTAAACAGGGGGTTTGGTAATGAGCAGTTCTTC. Its coded protein is CASSVNRGFGNEQFF.